Listed here are 28 T cell receptor beta chains from one sample, sequenced in a study of CD8 T cells in ankylosing spondylitis. TCRdb fed the 5' RACE reads into MiXCR, producing one record per CDR3 protein. Here the sample spans about 190,000 distinct CDR3 sequences, 10% to 15% being singletons. The sequencing sample was made of blood, either unsorted or a sorted T cell fraction (not recorded which). The receptors were gathered from a female donor with ankylosing spondylitis or in good health (not recorded which).

Ten or more counts support this clonotype. This chain joins TRBV9 and TRBJ2-1, with 7 bases fitting TRBD2. The CDR3 spans 15 residues. The V and J ends lost 2 bases and 3 bases, in that order; junction bases with no gene match: 5. The germline CDR1 and CDR2 sequences are SGDLS and YYNGEE. Written as DNA, the CDR3 is TGTGCCAGCAGCGTTTTAGCGGGCCTCTACAATGAGCAGTTCTTC. Protein: CASSVLAGLYNEQFF. Full variable domain (missing parts from reference TRBV9 and TRBJ2-1): DSGVTQTPKHLITATGQRVTLRCSPRSGDLSVYWYQQSLDQGLQFLIQYYNGEERAKGNILERFSAQQFPDLHSELNLSSLELGDSALYFCASSVLAGLYNEQFFGPGTRLTVL.

This clonotype occurred many times. The chain uses TRBV10-3 and TRBJ2-2; D might be TRBD2 (5 bases). This CDR3 has 14 amino acids. Trimming cost V 1 base and J 4 bases, with 7 bases left between them. From germline, CDR1 is ENHRY and CDR2 SYGVKD. CDR3 nucleotide sequence: TGTGCCATCAGTGAGTTTGGAGGCACCGGGGAGCTGTTTTTT. Translating it yields CAISEFGGTGELFF.

At least ten counts were recorded for this clonotype. The V and J genes are TRBV7-9 and TRBJ2-2, with D maybe TRBD2 (5 bases). Trimming pared 3 bases from V and 5 bases from J, leaving 7 bases between. The germline gives CDR1 SEHNR, CDR2 FQNEAQ (reference sequence). The CDR3 runs 13 residues. CDR3: CASSFGDTGELFF. The CDR3 DNA sequence: TGTGCCAGCAGCTTCGGGGATACCGGGGAGCTGTTTTTT. Drawing the rest from reference TRBV7-9 and TRBJ2-2, the complete variable domain is DTGVSQNPRHKITKRGQNVTFRCDPISEHNRLYWYRQTLGQGPEFLTYFQNEAQLEKSRLLSDRFSAERPKGSFSTLEIQRTEQGDSAMYLCASSFGDTGELFFGEGSRLTVL.

The table lists this clonotype with many counts. This chain connects TRBV5-1 to TRBJ2-2; D is undetermined. This CDR3 contains 14 residues. Germline V CDR1 and CDR2: SGHRS, YFSETQ. Trimming pared 7 bases from V and 0 bases from J, leaving 10 bases between. The CDR3 here is CASGPPANTGELFF. The CDR3 region has the DNA TGCGCCAGCGGCCCCCCGGCGAACACCGGGGAGCTGTTTTTT.

This clonotype was counted between two and nine times. V usage is TRBV27 and J usage is TRBJ2-7, with D tentatively TRBD1 (5 bases). Germline lookup yields CDR1 MNHEY and CDR2 SMNVEV (reference sequence). The V end was cut by 4 bases, the J end by 2 bases, with 9 bases between. The CDR3 is 13 residues long. The CDR3 DNA follows: TGTGCCAGCAGTTGGCAGGGTACCTACGAGCAGTACTTC. This sequence encodes CASSWQGTYEQYF.

This clonotype occurred many times. This chain joins TRBV28 and TRBJ2-5; 7 positions agree with TRBD1. CDR3 length equals 15 residues. J lost 5 bases, V lost 4 bases, and 10 bases had no gene match. Germline assignment: CDR1 MDHEN and CDR2 SYDVKM. Written as DNA, the CDR3 is TGTGCCAGCAGTTCCTTGGGACAGAGTTGGGAGACCCAGTACTTC. Amino acids: CASSSLGQSWETQYF. Full variable domain (missing parts from reference TRBV28 and TRBJ2-5): DVKVTQSSRYLVKRTGEKVFLECVQDMDHENMFWYRQDPGLGLRLIYFSYDVKMKEKGDIPEGYSVSREKKERFSLILESASTNQTSMYLCASSSLGQSWETQYFGPGTRLLVL.

This clonotype was detected a few times. This rearrangement joins TRBV7-9 to TRBJ2-7; D possibly uses TRBD1 or TRBD2 (5 bases each). Germline lookup yields CDR1 SEHNR and CDR2 FQNEAQ (reference sequence). Deletions cut 5 bases from V and 0 bases from J, with 14 bases between. The CDR3 has 15 amino acids. This CDR3 is CASSRVAGSSYEQYF. DNA of the CDR3: TGTGCCAGCAGCCGCGTCGCAGGGAGCTCCTACGAGCAGTACTTC.

CDR3 in amino acids: CASSQDRERTYNEQFF. The CDR3 DNA is TGCGCCAGCAGCCAAGACCGGGAGAGGACCTACAATGAGCAGTTCTTC. V is TRBV4-3 and J is TRBJ2-1; a possible D gene is TRBD2 (6 bases). Looked up from germline, CDR1 is LGHNA and CDR2 is YSLEER. This CDR3 region has 16 residues. Trimming left V 0 bases short and J 2 bases short, with 11 bases between.

This clonotype has a count of ten or more. V usage is TRBV24-1 and J usage is TRBJ2-7, with D possibly being TRBD1 (6 bases). The CDR3 loop spans 12 amino acids. Trimming took off 4 bases at V and 7 bases at J, with 10 bases between the two ends. Per the germline V gene, CDR1 is KGHDR and CDR2 is SFDVKD. The CDR3 loop reads CATSDAGTEQYF. The CDR3 coding sequence is TGTGCCACCAGTGACGCCGGGACAGAGCAGTACTTC.

This clonotype was seen repeatedly, ten times or more. V gene TRBV29-1 combines with J gene TRBJ1-3; D gene ambiguous. V was pared by 4 bases and J by 0 bases, with 10 bases between. Germline V lookup: CDR1 SQVTM, CDR2 ANQGSEA. CDR3 length: 14 amino acids. The CDR3 sequence: CSVVRDSSGNTIYF. CDR3 DNA sequence: TGCAGCGTTGTCCGGGATAGCTCTGGAAACACCATATATTTT. The full variable domain, its missing parts supplied by reference TRBV29-1 and TRBJ1-3, is SAVISQKPSRDICQRGTSLTIQCQVDSQVTMMFWYRQQPGQSLTLIATANQGSEATYESGFVIDKFPISRPNLTFSTLTVSNMSPEDSSIYLCSVVRDSSGNTIYFGEGSWLTVV.

This clonotype came up many times. This rearrangement joins TRBV20-1 to TRBJ1-5; D is undetermined. The germline gives CDR1 DFQATT, CDR2 SNEGSKA (reference sequence). V lost 3 bases to trimming and J lost 4 bases, with 7 bases between them. This CDR3 region has 12 residues. CDR3 sequence (DNA): TGCAGTGCTAGGGGTCCGAATCAGCCCCAGCATTTT. Translating it yields CSARGPNQPQHF.

This clonotype was observed a handful of times. The chain joins TRBV7-2 to TRBJ2-2; the match to TRBD2 covers 10 bases. The CDR3 is made up of 15 amino acids. The J segment lost 6 bases and the V segment lost 5 bases, leaving 6 bases of the junction unmatched. Germline V CDR1 and CDR2: SGHTA, FQGNSA. DNA for the CDR3: TGTGCCAGCAGCGTTACTAGCGGGAAATCCGGGGAGCTGTTTTTT. Protein sequence: CASSVTSGKSGELFF.

In this sample, this clonotype turned up many times. The rearrangement uses TRBV5-1 and TRBJ2-1; 11 nucleotides match TRBD2. Germline CDR1 and CDR2: SGHRS and YFSETQ. This CDR3 has 16 residues. J lost 2 bases, V lost 1 base, and 2 bases had no gene match. CDR3 loop: CASSLLAGGAYNEQFF. The CDR3, as DNA: TGCGCCAGCAGCTTGTTAGCGGGAGGGGCCTACAATGAGCAGTTCTTC.

This clonotype has ten or more counts. This chain uses TRBV5-1 with TRBJ2-7, with D unclear. Germline assignment: CDR1 SGHRS and CDR2 YFSETQ. The CDR3 contains 13 residues. V was pared by 0 bases and J by 2 bases, with 6 bases between. CDR3: CASSLDTTYEQYF. As DNA, the CDR3 is TGCGCCAGCAGCTTGGACACCACCTACGAGCAGTACTTC.

As for this clonotype: One end of the junction varies from germline; a read error may be responsible. The V call is TRBV4-2, the J call TRBJ2-7; D call uncertain. This CDR3 has 13 residues. Germline V lookup: CDR1 LGHNA, CDR2 YNFKEQ. The CDR3 sequence is CASSQDSHGRANF. CDR3 in DNA: TGTGCCAGCAGCCAAGATTCGCATGGCCGCGCGAACTTC.

V usage is TRBV5-4 and J usage is TRBJ2-1; D unresolved. The ends were cut back, 3 bases at V and 6 bases at J, with 13 bases in the middle. The length of the CDR3 is 14 residues. CDR1 is SGHNT, CDR2 YYREEE, per germline (reference sequence). The CDR3 protein is CASSWGSEANEQFF. DNA for the CDR3: TGTGCCAGCAGCTGGGGTAGTGAAGCCAATGAGCAGTTCTTC.

This clonotype came up many times. The CDR3 DNA is TGCAGTGCCACCCCGGGGGACAGGGGTGGGGCAGATACGCAGTATTTT. The encoded protein is CSATPGDRGGADTQYF. The gene calls are TRBV20-1 and TRBJ2-3; TRBD1 matches 10 bases. V lost 6 bases, J lost 4 bases, and 13 bases stayed unmatched. The CDR3 runs 16 residues. Germline assignment: CDR1 DFQATT and CDR2 SNEGSKA (reference sequence).

The sample holds a few counts of this clonotype. The chain is built from TRBV6-1 and TRBJ2-1, with 10 positions matching TRBD1. The CDR3 runs 13 residues. V trimming: 7 bases; J trimming: 7 bases; junction bases outside the gene matches: 4. Germline values: CDR1 MNHNS, CDR2 SASEGT. CDR3 loop: CASIWTGGNEQFF. For the CDR3, the DNA is TGTGCCAGCATATGGACAGGGGGGAATGAGCAGTTCTTC.

In its sample, this clonotype was seen many times. The junction and the germline gene differ at one end; a read error may be behind it. V gene TRBV11-2 combines with J gene TRBJ2-2, with 7 bases that match TRBD1. The germline V gene has CDR1 SGHAT and CDR2 FQNNGV. The length of the CDR3 is 14 residues. CDR3: CSSSLGQGAGELFF. The CDR3 DNA follows: TGTTCCAGCAGCTTAGGGCAGGGGGCCGGGGAGCTGTTTTTT.

This clonotype was observed at least ten times. The rearrangement joins TRBV28 to TRBJ2-7; the D gene could be TRBD1 or TRBD2 (5 bases each). Germline assignment: CDR1 MDHEN and CDR2 SYDVKM. The CDR3 totals 13 residues. Trimming shortened V by 3 bases and J by 1 base, and 7 bases separated the two germline ends. The DNA for the CDR3 is TGTGCCAGCAGTTTGGGACGGTCCTACGAGCAGTACTTC. This gives the protein CASSLGRSYEQYF.

This clonotype was counted at least ten times. The chain uses TRBV20-1 and TRBJ1-1, with 11 bases aligning to TRBD1. The J segment lost 0 bases and the V segment lost 4 bases, leaving 7 bases of the junction unmatched. There are 16 residues in the CDR3. The V gene's germline CDR1 is DFQATT and CDR2 SNEGSKA (reference sequence). The CDR3 loop is CSATYRTGGMNTEAFF. The CDR3, as DNA: TGCAGTGCTACCTACCGGACAGGGGGCATGAACACTGAAGCTTTCTTT.

This clonotype was observed at least ten times. The CDR3, as DNA: TGTGCCAGCAGCCGTCAGAGTTGGGGGTCTGGGGCCAACGTCCTGACTTTC. This translates into CASSRQSWGSGANVLTF. J is TRBJ2-6 and V is TRBV7-9; either TRBD1 or TRBD2 may supply D (5 bases each). CDR3 size: 17 residues. Looked up from germline, CDR1 is SEHNR and CDR2 is FQNEAQ (reference sequence). Trimming removed 5 bases from V and 1 base from J, with 15 bases in between. The whole variable domain, remainder taken from reference TRBV7-9 and TRBJ2-6, is DTGVSQNPRHKITKRGQNVTFRCDPISEHNRLYWYRQTLGQGPEFLTYFQNEAQLEKSRLLSDRFSAERPKGSFSTLEIQRTEQGDSAMYLCASSRQSWGSGANVLTFGAGSRLTVL.

In this sample, this clonotype turned up many times. The chain couples TRBV5-1 to TRBJ2-2; D call uncertain. The CDR3 has 15 residues. V was trimmed by 3 bases and J by 2 bases, leaving 11 bases between them. Germline V gene sequence: CDR1 SGHRS, CDR2 YFSETQ. The CDR3 region is CASSWGDRNTGELFF. The CDR3 region has the DNA TGCGCCAGCAGCTGGGGTGATCGAAACACCGGGGAGCTGTTTTTT.

This clonotype was seen at least ten times. This chain uses TRBV28 with TRBJ2-3, with D hard to call. CDR3 length: 14 residues. V dropped 6 bases and J dropped 3 bases, with 13 bases sitting between them. Germline loops: CDR1 MDHEN, CDR2 SYDVKM. The CDR3 bases are TGTGCCAGCAGCTCTTACGATGGGACAGATACGCAGTATTTT. Its translation: CASSSYDGTDTQYF.

At least ten counts were recorded for this clonotype. The V gene is TRBV12-3 or TRBV12-4, the J gene TRBJ2-2; the D is unclear. V lost 4 bases, J lost 4 bases, and 7 bases lay in between. The length of the CDR3 is 13 residues. The chain's CDR3 is CASSWVPTGELFF. The CDR3 DNA reads TGTGCCAGCAGTTGGGTCCCCACCGGGGAGCTGTTTTTT.

This clonotype was detected many times. The genes are TRBV5-1 and TRBJ2-1, with D tentatively TRBD2 (6 bases). Trimming left V 8 bases short and J 4 bases short, with 16 bases between. The CDR3 has 14 residues. Germline V CDR1 and CDR2: SGHRS, YFSETQ. The DNA for the CDR3 is TGCGCCAGTGTCCGGGACTCCGGGTACAATGAGCAGTTCTTC. Amino acid sequence: CASVRDSGYNEQFF.

This clonotype occurred many times. V gene TRBV6-5 combines with J gene TRBJ1-2; D not resolved. The germline V and J ends were trimmed by 2 bases and 2 bases, with 3 bases remaining between them. The CDR3 runs to 12 residues. CDR1 MNHEY and CDR2 SVGAGI come from the germline V gene. This CDR3 is CASSYNNYGYTF. In nucleotides, the CDR3 is TGTGCCAGCAGTTACAACAACTATGGCTACACCTTC.

The chain employs TRBV5-1 and TRBJ2-2, with unresolved D. Germline V gene data show CDR1 as SGHRS and CDR2 as YFSETQ. The V end lost 3 bases, the J end lost 5 bases, and 14 bases lay between the germline ends. The CDR3 runs 15 residues. CDR3 DNA sequence: TGCGCCAGCAGCTCCGGTAGTTTGGGTACCGGGGAGCTGTTTTTT. Protein sequence: CASSSGSLGTGELFF.